Each of the 19 T cell receptor beta chains below was sequenced from the same sample in a study of neoadjuvant nivolumab and ipilimumab in lung cancer. Clones were sequenced by immunoSEQ multiplex PCR, and TCRdb holds only the in-frame ones, with some missing. The sample holds roughly 28,000 clones, 70% to 80% seen once. The material sequenced was tumor tissue, taken after neoadjuvant nivolumab, alone or with ipilimumab, at or shortly before surgery. The origin of the receptors is an adult with non-small cell lung cancer.

V usage is TRBV19 and J usage is TRBJ1-1, with D unresolved. V was cut by 5 bases and J by 0 bases, with 4 bases left in between. Germline V CDR1 and CDR2: LNHDA, SQIVND (reference sequence). The CDR3 extends over 12 amino acids. The CDR3 DNA sequence: TGTGCCAGTAGTTTCGTGAACACTGAAGCTTTCTTT. This translates into CASSFVNTEAFF. Filled out from reference TRBV19 and TRBJ1-1, the complete variable domain reads DGGITQSPKYLFRKEGQNVTLSCEQNLNHDAMYWYRQDPGQGLRLIYYSQIVNDFQKGDIAEGYSVSREKKESFPLTVTSAQKNPTAFYLCASSFVNTEAFFGQGTRLTVV.

The chain links TRBV15 to TRBJ1-5; a possible D gene is TRBD1 (5 bases). V was clipped by 0 bases and J by 2 bases, with 11 bases between them. Germline-derived CDR1 and CDR2 are LNHNV and YYDKDF (reference sequence). The CDR3 is made up of 16 amino acids. This CDR3 reads CATSREGRSRNQPQHF. The CDR3 region has the DNA TGTGCCACCAGCAGAGAGGGGCGATCCCGCAATCAGCCCCAGCATTTT.

This clone showed up just a few times. This chain links TRBV6-5 with TRBJ2-7; D might be TRBD2 (5 bases). Germline CDR1 is MNHEY and CDR2 is SVGAGI. Trimming left V 5 bases short and J 9 bases short, with 11 bases between. The CDR3 is 11 residues long. The CDR3 here is CASSDRGVQYF. The CDR3 DNA reads TGTGCCAGCAGTGACCGGGGTGTGCAGTACTTC.

The chain joins TRBV6-5 to TRBJ1-4, with 7 bases matching TRBD1. The CDR3 covers 15 residues. Germline loops: CDR1 MNHEY, CDR2 SVGAGI. Trimming took 4 bases from V and 5 from J; bases not matched to a gene: 7. CDR3 coding DNA: TGTGCCAGCAGTTCCGTGGGACAGCCGAATGAAAAACTGTTTTTT. The encoded protein is CASSSVGQPNEKLFF.

CDR3 in amino acids: CASSYGSGGQPQHF. CDR3 nucleotide sequence: TGTGCCAGCAGTTACGGCTCCGGGGGTCAGCCCCAGCATTTT. The gene calls are TRBV6-5 and TRBJ1-5; possibly TRBD1 for D (5 bases). The ends were cut back, 2 bases at V and 6 bases at J, with 11 bases in the middle. The CDR3 loop spans 14 amino acids. In germline, CDR1 is MNHEY, CDR2 SVGAGI.

This clone has a single count. The chain employs TRBV5-1 and TRBJ2-7; perhaps D is TRBD1 or TRBD2 (5 bases each). The germline V gene has CDR1 SGHRS and CDR2 YFSETQ. The CDR3 is 15 residues long. Trimming stripped 2 bases from V and 2 bases from J, with 14 bases between. In DNA, the CDR3 is TGCGCCAGCAGCTTTTCCGGGGACCCCACCTACGAGCAGTACTTC. This sequence encodes CASSFSGDPTYEQYF.

The chain links TRBV7-9 to TRBJ2-7; weak D call: TRBD2 (6 bases). V shed 1 base and J shed 7 bases, with 11 bases lying between them. The CDR3 extends over 13 amino acids. Germline V gives CDR1 SEHNR, CDR2 FQNEAQ (reference sequence). The DNA for the CDR3 is TGTGCCAGCAGCTTAGGCCCAGGGAGGGAGCAGTACTTC. It encodes CASSLGPGREQYF.

This clone was detected once. V gene TRBV29-1 combines with J gene TRBJ2-1, with 11 nucleotides matching TRBD2. From germline, CDR1 is SQVTM and CDR2 ANQGSEA. J was trimmed by 4 bases and V by 7 bases; bases with no gene match: 6. The CDR3 consists of 14 residues. The CDR3 sequence: CSASGLAEYNEQFF. The CDR3 nucleotides read TGCAGCGCCTCGGGACTAGCGGAATACAATGAGCAGTTCTTC.

The V call is TRBV2, the J call TRBJ1-5; D is undetermined. The germline gives CDR1 SNHLY, CDR2 FYNNEI. V was pared by 4 bases and J by 2 bases, with 9 bases between. The CDR3 sequence is 14 residues long. The CDR3 region is CASSVEARNQPQHF. CDR3 DNA sequence: TGTGCCAGCAGTGTGGAGGCCCGCAATCAGCCCCAGCATTTT.

The chain employs TRBV9 and TRBJ2-2; tentatively, D is TRBD2 (6 bases). CDR3 size: 17 residues. Germline assignment: CDR1 SGDLS and CDR2 YYNGEE. Trimming took off 0 bases at V and 1 base at J, with 13 bases between the two ends. CDR3 protein: CASSVAAGHVNTGELFF. In nucleotides, the CDR3 is TGTGCCAGCAGCGTAGCGGCGGGGCATGTGAACACCGGGGAGCTGTTTTTT.

This clone has only one observation. The chain is built from TRBV7-2 and TRBJ2-2; the D is unclear. Per the germline V gene, CDR1 is SGHTA and CDR2 is FQGNSA. The CDR3 has 13 amino acids. The ends were cut back, 2 bases at V and 4 bases at J, with 5 bases in the middle. The CDR3 bases are TGTGCCAGCAGCTTACCAATCACCGGGGAGCTGTTTTTT. Its translation: CASSLPITGELFF.

The V gene is TRBV7-8, the J gene TRBJ1-4; unclear D gene. The CDR3 covers 15 residues. Trimming removed 5 bases at V and 7 bases at J, with 17 bases between. Germline V gene sequence: CDR1 SGHVS, CDR2 FQNEAQ. The CDR3 DNA reads as TGTGCCAGCAGCCCTACCGGGAGTAGGGCTGAAAAACTGTTTTTT. Translated, it gives CASSPTGSRAEKLFF.

The rearrangement links TRBV20-1 to TRBJ2-7; tentative D call: TRBD2 (5 bases). Trimming pared 5 bases from V and 5 bases from J, leaving 10 bases between. Germline V CDR1 and CDR2: DFQATT, SNEGSKA (reference sequence). CDR3 size: 11 residues. CDR3 protein: CSAQRGHEQYF. CDR3 in DNA: TGCAGTGCTCAACGAGGGCACGAGCAGTACTTC.

CDR3 coding DNA: TGCAGCGCGACAGAAGACTATGGCTACACCTTC. It encodes CSATEDYGYTF. The chain combines TRBV29-1 with TRBJ1-2; possibly TRBD1 for D (5 bases). The germline CDR1 and CDR2 sequences are SQVTM and ANQGSEA. The CDR3 extends over 11 amino acids. Trimming stripped 7 bases from V and 3 bases from J, with 9 bases between.

This chain joins TRBV18 and TRBJ2-1; 12 bases map to TRBD2. The V segment lost 4 bases and the J segment 2 bases; nucleotides outside the gene matches: 3. The CDR3 contains 16 residues. Germline values: CDR1 KGHSH, CDR2 LQKENI. CDR3 region: CASSQSSGGAYNEQFF. In DNA, the CDR3 is TGTGCCAGCTCACAGTCTAGCGGGGGGGCCTACAATGAGCAGTTCTTC.

About this clone itself: The junction departs from germline at one end; a sequencing error may be responsible. V gene TRBV5-1 combines with J gene TRBJ2-5, with 7 bases identical to TRBD1. Germline CDR1 is SGHRS and CDR2 is YFSETQ. This CDR3 region has 13 residues. CDR3 sequence (DNA): TGTGCCAGCAGCCGTGGACAGGAAGAGACCCAGTACTTC. Translated: CASSRGQEETQYF.

This clone was picked up a small number of times. CDR3 loop: CASSSYPVPETQYF. CDR3 bases: TGTGCCAGCAGTTCCTACCCCGTACCAGAGACCCAGTACTTC. The genes are TRBV6-1 and TRBJ2-5; the D is unclear. Germline CDR1 and CDR2: MNHNS and SASEGT. The CDR3 has 14 amino acids. The V gene lost 5 bases and the J gene lost 4 bases, with 14 bases spanning the gap.

This clone was counted once. The chain carries TRBV20-1 and TRBJ2-3, with D unresolved. Trimming took off 6 bases at V and 4 bases at J, with 8 bases between the two ends. The germline CDR1 and CDR2 sequences are DFQATT and SNEGSKA (reference sequence). This CDR3 is built from 11 residues. DNA for the CDR3: TGCAGTGCGAAAGGCGCAGATACGCAGTATTTT. Amino acids: CSAKGADTQYF.

The CDR3 DNA reads as TGTGCCAGCAGCTCCACAGATACGCAGTATTTT. Translated: CASSSTDTQYF. The chain carries TRBV5-4 and TRBJ2-3, with no clear D. V lost 3 bases to trimming and J lost 2 bases, with 1 base between them. Looked up from germline, CDR1 is SGHNT and CDR2 is YYREEE (reference sequence). The CDR3 consists of 11 residues.